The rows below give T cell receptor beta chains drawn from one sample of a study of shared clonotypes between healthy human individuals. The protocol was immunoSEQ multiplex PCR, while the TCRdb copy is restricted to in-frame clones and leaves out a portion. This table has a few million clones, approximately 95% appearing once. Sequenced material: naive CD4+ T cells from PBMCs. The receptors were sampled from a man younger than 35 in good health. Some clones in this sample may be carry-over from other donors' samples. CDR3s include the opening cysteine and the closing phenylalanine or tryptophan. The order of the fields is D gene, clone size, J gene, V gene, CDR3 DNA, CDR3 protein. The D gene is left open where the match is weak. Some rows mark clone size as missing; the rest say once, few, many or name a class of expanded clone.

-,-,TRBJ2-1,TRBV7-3,TGTGCCAGCAGCTTAGTTGGGAATGAGCAGTTCTTC,CASSLVGNEQFF
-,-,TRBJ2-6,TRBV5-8,TGTGCCAGCAGCTTGCCCGAGGGGAGCTCTGGGGCCAACGTCCTGACTTTC,CASSLPEGSSGANVLTF
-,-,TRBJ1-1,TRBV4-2,TGTGCCAGCAGCCAGGCCCCTCAACTCAACACTGAAGCTTTCTTT,CASSQAPQLNTEAFF
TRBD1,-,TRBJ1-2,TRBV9,TGTGCCAGCAGCTTAAACCGGGACAGGGGGTCGAGCTATGGCTACACCTTC,CASSLNRDRGSSYGYTF
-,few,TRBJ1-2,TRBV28,TGTGCCAGCAGCCCCGGTGGGTTCAGCCGCTATGGCTACACCTTC,CASSPGGFSRYGYTF
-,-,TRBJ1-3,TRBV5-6,TGTGCCAGCAAGCCGTACGCAGGAAACACCATATATTTT,CASKPYAGNTIYF
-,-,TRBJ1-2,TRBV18,TGTGCCAGCTCACCGAATTTCCAGGGGCATGGCTACACCTTC,CASSPNFQGHGYTF
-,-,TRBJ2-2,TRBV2,TGTGCCAGCAGTGAAGTTGAGGCAACCGGGGAGCTGTTTTTT,CASSEVEATGELFF
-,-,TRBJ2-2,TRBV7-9,TGTGCCAGCACCCCCTCGGGCGGGAAATCCGGGGAGCTGTTTTTT,CASTPSGGKSGELFF
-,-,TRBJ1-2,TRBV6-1,TGTGCCACCTCACCCAGGGAGAACTATGGCTACACCTTC,CATSPRENYGYTF
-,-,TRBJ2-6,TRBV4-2,TGTGCCAGCAGCCAAGTGTCCTTATCTGGGGCCAACGTCCTGACTTTC,CASSQVSLSGANVLTF
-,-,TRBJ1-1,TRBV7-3,TGTGCCAGCAGCTTTGACAGATGGGACACTGAAGCTTTCTTT,CASSFDRWDTEAFF
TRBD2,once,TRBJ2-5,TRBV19,TGTGCCAGTAGTCCCGGGACTAGTGTAAGAGCGGCCCAGTACTTC,CASSPGTSVRAAQYF
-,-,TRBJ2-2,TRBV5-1,TGCGCCAGCAGCTCGGACGGCTTCGGGGAGCTGTTTTTT,CASSSDGFGELFF
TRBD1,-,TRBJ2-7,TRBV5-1,TGCGCCAGCAGCTTGGCGGGACAGGGGGCCCACGAGCAGTACTTC,CASSLAGQGAHEQYF
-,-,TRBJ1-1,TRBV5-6,TGTGCCAGCAGCTTCGGAGGTGCCCTGAACACTGAAGCTTTCTTT,CASSFGGALNTEAFF
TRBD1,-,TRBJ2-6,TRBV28,TGTGCCAGCAGTTCGACAGGGGGCTACAGCTCTGGGGCCAACGTCCTGACTTTC,CASSSTGGYSSGANVLTF
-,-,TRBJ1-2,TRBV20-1,TGCAGTGCTATAAGGGGCGGACCCTACACCTTC,CSAIRGGPYTF
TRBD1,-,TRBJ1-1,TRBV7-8,TGTGCCAGCAGCCAAATGACAGGGGCTTGGTACACTGAAGCTTTCTTT,CASSQMTGAWYTEAFF
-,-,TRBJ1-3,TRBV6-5,TGTGCCAGCAGTTACTCTTCCACCACCACCATATATTTT,CASSYSSTTTIYF
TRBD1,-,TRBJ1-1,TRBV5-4,TGTGCCAGCAGCGCTAGGGACAGGGCTCGCACTGAAGCTTTCTTT,CASSARDRARTEAFF
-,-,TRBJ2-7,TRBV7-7,TGTGCCAGCAGCTCCGGAGGCGAGCAGTACTTC,CASSSGGEQYF
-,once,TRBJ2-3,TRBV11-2,TGTGCCAGCAGCTGGGGTGGAGCGGCTTCCACAGATACGCAGTATTTT,CASSWGGAASTDTQYF
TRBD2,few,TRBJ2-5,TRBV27,TGTGCCAGCAGTCTACTAGCGGGATTAGAGACCCAGTACTTC,CASSLLAGLETQYF
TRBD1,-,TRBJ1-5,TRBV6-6,TGTGCCAGCTACGGACAGGGTGACCAGCCCCAGCATTTT,CASYGQGDQPQHF
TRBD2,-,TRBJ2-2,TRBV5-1,TGCGCCAGCAGCTACTCTAGCGGGCAGCAGGGGGAGCTGTTTTTT,CASSYSSGQQGELFF
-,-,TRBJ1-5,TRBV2,TGTGCCAGCAGTGGGGGGTCCGGAAGCAATCAGCCCCAGCATTTT,CASSGGSGSNQPQHF
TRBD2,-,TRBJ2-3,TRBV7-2,TGTGCCAGCAGCAAGGAGGGGCTAGCGGCCACAGATACGCAGTATTTT,CASSKEGLAATDTQYF
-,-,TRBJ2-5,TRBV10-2,TGCGCCAGCAGTATCGCGTACCAAGAGACCCAGTACTTC,CASSIAYQETQYF
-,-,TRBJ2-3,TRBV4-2,TGTGCCAGCAGCCAAGGCGGACCCGAAGGGTTGGATACGCAGTATTTT,CASSQGGPEGLDTQYF
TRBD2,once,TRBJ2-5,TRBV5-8,TGTGCCAGCAGCTTGACCGGGAGGGAGACCCAGTACTTC,CASSLTGRETQYF
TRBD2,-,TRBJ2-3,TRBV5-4,TGTGCCAGCAGCCGAGCGAGCGGGGGCACAGATACGCAGTATTTT,CASSRASGGTDTQYF
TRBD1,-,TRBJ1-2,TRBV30,TGTGCCTGGAGTCGGCAGGGGGGGGATGGCTACACCTTC,CAWSRQGGDGYTF
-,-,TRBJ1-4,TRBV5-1,TGCGCCAGCAGCTTGGATATGTGGGCAGGGGTTGAAAAACTGTTTTTT,CASSLDMWAGVEKLFF
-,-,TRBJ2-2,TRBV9,TGTGCCAGCAGCGTAGCTTTCAGGGGAGGTACCGGGGAGCTGTTTTTT,CASSVAFRGGTGELFF
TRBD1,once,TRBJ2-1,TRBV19,TGTGCCAGTAGTATAGATGGACAGGGGCGCAATGAGCAGTTCTTC,CASSIDGQGRNEQFF
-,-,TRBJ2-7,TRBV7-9,TGTGCCAGCAGCTTAGCTGGGATGGGCGAGCAGTACTTC,CASSLAGMGEQYF
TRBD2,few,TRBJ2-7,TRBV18,TGTGCCAGCTCACGACTAGCGAGCTCCTACGAGCAGTACTTC,CASSRLASSYEQYF
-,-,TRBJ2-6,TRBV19,TGTGCCAGTAGGACAGTCGGGGCGGAACTGGGGGCCAACGTCCTGACTTTC,CASRTVGAELGANVLTF
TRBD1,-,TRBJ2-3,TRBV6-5,TGTGCCAGCAGTTACTCGCCGGGACAGGGTAACCCTAATTTT,CASSYSPGQGNPNF
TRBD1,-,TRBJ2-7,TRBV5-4,TGTGCCAGCACAGTGGGGACAGACTCCTACGAGCAGTACTTC,CASTVGTDSYEQYF
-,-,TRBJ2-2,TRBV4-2,TGTGCCAGCAGCCAAGACTCGCGGATGAACACCGGGGAGCTGTTTTTT,CASSQDSRMNTGELFF
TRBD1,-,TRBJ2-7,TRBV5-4,TGTGCCAGCAGCTCCAGGACAGGGGCGGGCGAGCAGTACTTC,CASSSRTGAGEQYF
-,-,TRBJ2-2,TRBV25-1,TGTGCCAGCAGTGATATCAGGGTGGGCCAAAAAACCGGGGAGCTGTTTTTT,CASSDIRVGQKTGELFF
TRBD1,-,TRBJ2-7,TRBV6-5,TGTGCCAGCACCTTGAACCGGGACAGCCAATACGAGCAGTACTTC,CASTLNRDSQYEQYF
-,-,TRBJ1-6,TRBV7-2,TGTGCCAGCAAGCGCGAGGGAGTAAGAAATTCACCCCTCCACTTT,CASKREGVRNSPLHF
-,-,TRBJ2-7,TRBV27,TGTGCCAGCAGTCTCCTAGGGGTCCTCCAGGAGCAGTACTTC,CASSLLGVLQEQYF
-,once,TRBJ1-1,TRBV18,TGTGCCAGCTTTCAAGTCGGGAACACTGAAGCTTTCTTT,CASFQVGNTEAFF
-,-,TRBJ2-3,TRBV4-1,TGCGCCAGCAGCCAAGTCGTAGGTAGCGTCACAGATACGCAGTATTTT,CASSQVVGSVTDTQYF
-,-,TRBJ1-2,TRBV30,TGTGCCTGGACCAGGACAGCTACAATTTTTAACTATGGCTACACCTTC,CAWTRTATIFNYGYTF
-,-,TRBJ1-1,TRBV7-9,TGTGCCAGCAGCCGGGGGGCCGTGAACACTGAAGCTTTCTTT,CASSRGAVNTEAFF
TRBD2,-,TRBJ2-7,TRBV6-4,TGTGCCAGCAGTGACGGGAAGCGGGACGCCCCCTACGAGCAGTACTTC,CASSDGKRDAPYEQYF
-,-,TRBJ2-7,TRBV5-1,TGCGCCAGCAGGGCCGGTCCTTACGAGCAGTACTTC,CASRAGPYEQYF